These T cell receptor beta chains were read from a single sample in a study of T cells in Graves' hyperthyroidism and ophthalmopathy. Each CDR3 protein is one row after TCRdb ran MiXCR on the multiplex PCR reads. Found here are hundreds of thousands of distinct CDR3 sequences, 22% of them singletons; the top ten hold 64%. Specimen: blood. The receptors come from a man aged 25-40 years with Graves' ophthalmopathy. The CDR3 runs from the conserved cysteine through the conserved F or W. The D gene is left open where the match is weak. The size entry is marked missing in some rows and otherwise reads once, few, many or a size class.

TRBV27	few	TRBJ2-1	TRBD1	TGTGCCAGCAGACTGACAGGGACAAGCTCCTACAATGAGCAGTTCTTC	CASRLTGTSSYNEQFF
TRBV11-2	few	TRBJ1-4	TRBD1	TGTGCCAGCAGCCAAGTCGTTGACAGGGGTGAAAAACTGTTTTTT	CASSQVVDRGEKLFF
TRBV20-1	few	TRBJ1-1	.	TGCAGTGTTTTTAGATGGCAGAAGAACACTGAAGCTTTCTTT	CSVFRWQKNTEAFF
TRBV6-5	few	TRBJ2-1	.	TGTGCCAGCAGTTACTCGCCGACTACCAATGAGCAGTTCTTC	CASSYSPTTNEQFF
TRBV6-1	few	TRBJ2-2	.	TGTGCCAGCAGTTATCGAAGGGCCGGAACCGGGGAGCTGTTTTTT	CASSYRRAGTGELFF
TRBV30	many	TRBJ1-5	.	TGTGCCTGGAGTGGTGGTAACCTACAGCCCCAGCATTTT	CAWSGGNLQPQHF
TRBV2	.	TRBJ2-3	TRBD2	TGTGCCAGCAGTGAATTGACTAGCGGGCGAGCAGATACGCAGTATTTT	CASSELTSGRADTQYF
TRBV20-1	.	TRBJ2-1	TRBD2	TGCAGTGCTAGCGCTGGGACTAGCGGGAGTAGAAACAATGAGCAGTTCTTC	CSASAGTSGSRNNEQFF
TRBV13	many	TRBJ2-1	TRBD2	TGTGCCAGCAGCTTAGGAGGGGGTGCGCGGAGGCGCGGGAGGTACAATGAGCAGTTCTTC	CASSLGGGARRRGRYNEQFF
TRBV19	.	TRBJ2-7	.	TGTGCCACTTCGCCTAGGGACGGATCCTCCTACGAGCAGTACTTC	CATSPRDGSSYEQYF
TRBV7-9	.	TRBJ1-1	.	TGTGCCAGCAGCTTAGTGGGAGGTGAAGCTTTCTTT	CASSLVGGEAFF
TRBV10-2	.	TRBJ2-3	.	TGCGCCAGCAGCCAATCCTCCGCGCCCACAGATACGCAGTATTTT	CASSQSSAPTDTQYF
TRBV10-1	.	TRBJ2-1	.	TGCGCCAGCCGGGTGAAGGAGATGAATGAGCAGCTCTTC	CASRVKEMNEQLF
TRBV24-1	.	TRBJ2-3	.	TGTGCCACCAGTGATTGGACTGGGAGAGGCACAGATACGCAGTATTTT	CATSDWTGRGTDTQYF
TRBV7-2	.	TRBJ2-2	.	TGTGCCAGCAGCCTGGGGGGAGGATACACCGGGGAGCTGTTTTTT	CASSLGGGYTGELFF
TRBV10-3	.	TRBJ2-2	.	TGTGCCATCAGTGAGACGGGAGTAGACACCGGGGAGCTGTTTTTT	CAISETGVDTGELFF
TRBV18	.	TRBJ1-5	.	TGTGCCAGCCCAGGCAGCGACGGGCAGCCCCAGCATTTT	CASPGSDGQPQHF
TRBV5-1	many	TRBJ2-5	.	TGCGCCAGCAGCAAGACGGACCCGATCGGAGAGACCCAGTACTTC	CASSKTDPIGETQYF